Below are 19 T cell receptor beta chains sequenced from a single sample in a study of cytomegalovirus exposure and HLA in healthy donors. PCR primers comprised 60 Vbeta and 13 Jbeta primers. Sequenced by immunoSEQ multiplex PCR; TCRdb stores in-frame clones only, minus some. This repertoire shows 99,000 or so clones, roughly an eighth found once; its top ten account for roughly 15%. Sequencing input: PBMCs. These receptors were taken from a man aged 40-55 years in good health and CMV-seropositive.

This CDR3 is CASSNTTDRFGFRVREKLFF. DNA for the CDR3: TGTGCCAGCAGCAACACCACGGACAGGTTCGGGTTCAGGGTTCGTGAAAAACTGTTTTTT. V is TRBV5-4 and J is TRBJ1-4; 7 nucleotides agree with TRBD1. From germline, CDR1 is SGHNT and CDR2 YYREEE (reference sequence). Losses at the gene ends were 4 bases for V and 7 bases for J; bases not matched to a gene: 25. CDR3 size: 20 residues.

DNA of the CDR3: TGTGCCAGTAACCAGGGGGCCGGGGAGCTGTTTTTT. Its translation is CASNQGAGELFF. The J gene is TRBJ2-2, the V gene TRBV6-1; TRBD1 aligns across 7 bases. J was trimmed by 6 bases and V by 9 bases; bases with no gene match: 4. From germline, CDR1 is MNHNS and CDR2 SASEGT. This CDR3 has 12 amino acids.

A few counts support this clone. The chain couples TRBV4-3 to TRBJ1-4, with D maybe TRBD1 (6 bases). The V gene lost 0 bases and the J gene lost 8 bases, with 13 bases spanning the gap. Germline V gives CDR1 LGHNA, CDR2 YSLEER. The CDR3 is 15 residues long. The CDR3 DNA follows: TGCGCCAGCAGCCAAGATTCAGGGGTCGGCGAAAAACTGTTTTTT. This sequence encodes CASSQDSGVGEKLFF.

This clone showed up just a few times. The chain links TRBV7-3 to TRBJ1-1, with 7 bases matching TRBD1. Germline V gene lookup returns CDR1 SGHTA and CDR2 FQGTGA. V trimming: 6 bases; J trimming: 1 base; junction bases outside the gene matches: 2. CDR3 length: 13 residues. In DNA, the CDR3 is TGTGCCAGCAGAAGACAGGGGAACACTGAAGCTTTCTTT. It specifies CASRRQGNTEAFF.

This clone was observed a handful of times. The chain recombines TRBV30 with TRBJ1-6; D is unresolved. Deletions cut 4 bases from V and 13 bases from J, with 17 bases between. The CDR3 contains 13 residues. Germline V gives CDR1 GTSNPN, CDR2 SVGIG (reference sequence). CDR3 protein: CAWTQRADSPLHF. The CDR3 bases are TGTGCCTGGACCCAGAGGGCGGACTCGCCCCTCCACTTT. The full variable domain, rest sourced from reference TRBV30 and TRBJ1-6, is SQTIHQWPATLVQPVGSPLSLECTVEGTSNPNLYWYRQAAGRGLQLLFYSVGIGQISSEVPQNLSASRPQDRQFILSSKKLLLSDSGFYLCAWTQRADSPLHFGNGTRLTVT.

This clone was counted between two and nine times. The rearrangement links TRBV4-1 to TRBJ2-7, with a tentative D call TRBD2 (5 bases). Trimming left V 0 bases short and J 0 bases short, with 12 bases between. Germline values: CDR1 MGHRA, CDR2 YSYEKL. The CDR3 loop spans 16 amino acids. Here the CDR3 DNA reads TGCGCCAGCAGCCAAGATAAGAGGGAAAGCTCCTACGAGCAGTACTTC. Its translation: CASSQDKRESSYEQYF.

This clone was seen more than once but under ten times. The chain combines TRBV2 with TRBJ2-5; 10 nucleotides align to TRBD2. CDR3 length equals 15 residues. Germline CDR1 and CDR2: SNHLY and FYNNEI. V lost 6 bases and J lost 5; bases outside the gene matches: 9. The CDR3 reads CASSSSGSYAETQYF. CDR3 sequence (DNA): TGTGCCAGCAGCTCTAGCGGGAGCTACGCGGAGACCCAGTACTTC.

In its sample, this clone was seen a few times. The chain links TRBV5-1 to TRBJ2-1, with 14 nucleotides matching TRBD2. Looked up from germline, CDR1 is SGHRS and CDR2 is YFSETQ. J gave up 6 bases and V 4 bases, and 9 bases lay outside the gene matches. This CDR3 contains 17 residues. Here the CDR3 reads CASSKGTSGSLSNEQFF. The CDR3 nucleotides read TGCGCCAGCAGCAAGGGGACTAGCGGGAGCCTTAGCAATGAGCAGTTCTTC.

The table lists this clone with a count of one. This sequence joins TRBV7-2 and TRBJ1-2; 8 bases line up with TRBD1. Germline V gene data show CDR1 as SGHTA and CDR2 as FQGNSA. The CDR3 is 14 residues long. V shed 5 bases and J 6 bases; nucleotides not matched to a gene: 8. CDR3 DNA sequence: TGTGCCAGCAGCCGGGACAGGACTTTCCATGGCTACACCTTC. This codes for CASSRDRTFHGYTF.

This sequence joins TRBV5-1 and TRBJ1-1; TRBD1 matches at 8 bases. Germline assignment: CDR1 SGHRS and CDR2 YFSETQ. Trimming removed 4 bases from V and 4 bases from J; junction bases left unmatched: 6. The CDR3 contains 14 residues. This CDR3 reads CASSLDRVLTEAFF. In nucleotides, the CDR3 is TGCGCCAGCAGCCTGGACAGGGTCCTCACTGAAGCTTTCTTT.

The chain has TRBV27 and TRBJ2-2, with a possible D match to TRBD1 (5 bases). V lost 3 bases and J 5 bases, leaving 13 bases between the germline ends. The length of the CDR3 is 15 residues. CDR1 and CDR2 from the germline V gene are MNHEY and SMNVEV (reference sequence). CDR3 sequence (DNA): TGTGCCAGCAGTTTTGGGCAGGGCCGTACCGGGGAGCTGTTTTTT. This translates into CASSFGQGRTGELFF.

The genes are TRBV7-2 and TRBJ2-5; 7 bases are shared with TRBD2. V was pared by 0 bases and J by 2 bases, with 0 bases of the junction left unmatched. This CDR3 spans 14 amino acids. CDR1 is SGHTA, CDR2 FQGNSA, per germline. The CDR3 sequence: CASSLAGGQETQYF. The CDR3 region has the DNA TGTGCCAGCAGCTTAGCGGGAGGGCAAGAGACCCAGTACTTC.

This chain links TRBV14 with TRBJ2-7, with D unresolved. The CDR3 extends over 15 amino acids. Trimming took 0 bases from V and 3 from J, leaving 12 bases between them. In germline, CDR1 is SGHDN, CDR2 FVKESK. CDR3 protein: CASSQDMAHYYEQYF. CDR3 DNA: TGTGCCAGCAGCCAAGATATGGCCCATTACTACGAGCAGTACTTC.

This clone was counted between two and nine times. The V gene is TRBV5-5, the J gene TRBJ1-2, with D possibly matching TRBD1 (5 bases). The CDR3 has 13 amino acids. The V gene lost 2 bases and the J gene lost 4 bases, with 9 bases spanning the gap. Germline V lookup: CDR1 SGHKS, CDR2 YYEKEE (reference sequence). The CDR3 here is CASSFDRSYGYTF. The CDR3 DNA sequence: TGTGCCAGCAGCTTCGACAGAAGCTATGGCTACACCTTC. Supplemented by reference TRBV5-5 and TRBJ1-2, the full variable domain reads DAGVTQSPTHLIKTRGQQVTLRCSPISGHKSVSWYQQVLGQGPQFIFQYYEKEERGRGNFPDRFSARQFPNYSSELNVNALLLGDSALYLCASSFDRSYGYTFGSGTRLTVV.

V gene TRBV27 combines with J gene TRBJ2-1, with TRBD2 matching over 9 bases. The CDR3 length is 14 residues. The V gene's germline CDR1 is MNHEY and CDR2 SMNVEV (reference sequence). J lost 8 bases, V lost 5 bases, and 7 bases had no gene match. CDR3 in DNA: TGTGCCAGCAGTCGAGCCAGGACTAGCGATGAGCAGTTCTTC. Protein sequence: CASSRARTSDEQFF.

The chain recombines TRBV27 with TRBJ2-5, with D uncertain. CDR3 size: 15 residues. Germline CDR1 and CDR2: MNHEY and SMNVEV (reference sequence). Deletions cut 5 bases from V and 5 bases from J, with 18 bases between. CDR3 sequence reads: CASSPTGDYKETQYF. CDR3 sequence (DNA): TGTGCCAGCAGTCCAACGGGTGATTACAAGGAGACCCAGTACTTC.

The chain links TRBV10-3 to TRBJ1-1; D is uncertain. Germline lookup yields CDR1 ENHRY and CDR2 SYGVKD. Trimming took 4 bases from V and 4 from J, leaving 4 bases between them. The CDR3 is 11 amino acids. CDR3 nucleotide sequence: TGTGCCATCAGTGCAGGCACTGAAGCTTTCTTT. It encodes CAISAGTEAFF.

J is TRBJ2-7 and V is TRBV5-1; TRBD1 is a possible D gene (6 bases). The germline gives CDR1 SGHRS, CDR2 YFSETQ. This CDR3 region has 14 residues. Trimming cost V 0 bases and J 5 bases, with 12 bases left between them. This CDR3 reads CASSLAPGTNEQYF. CDR3 sequence (DNA): TGCGCCAGCAGCTTGGCCCCTGGGACAAACGAGCAGTACTTC.

This chain joins TRBV5-1 and TRBJ2-1; 10 bases align to TRBD2. Per germline, CDR1 SGHRS and CDR2 YFSETQ. This CDR3 is 18 amino acids long. V was clipped by 4 bases and J by 7 bases; unmatched bases: 17. The CDR3 here is CASSVGLARSSGRNEQFF. CDR3 nucleotide sequence: TGCGCCAGCAGCGTGGGTCTAGCGCGCTCTAGCGGGAGAAATGAGCAGTTCTTC.